What follows are 11 T cell receptor beta chains derived from one specimen sequenced in a study of identical twins. MiXCR was run by TCRdb on the 5' RACE reads, yielding one entry per CDR3 protein. The table has 250,000 or so distinct CDR3 sequences, approximately 7% seen once. These data also formed part of another study, on yellow fever vaccine responses in identical twins.

The sequencing sample was made of memory (CD45RO+) T cells sorted from blood. These receptors originate from a woman under 30 in good health.

CDR3 in DNA: TGTGCCAGCAGCCAAGTTTTGCTAGCGGGGGCCCAGTTCTTC. This encodes CASSQVLLAGAQFF. The chain combines TRBV14 with TRBJ2-1; TRBD2 aligns across 10 bases. V lost 1 base, J lost 13 bases, and 7 bases stayed unmatched. The CDR3 consists of 14 residues. Germline V gene data show CDR1 as SGHDN and CDR2 as FVKESK.

The rearrangement uses TRBV11-2 and TRBJ2-3; 12 bases agree with TRBD2. This CDR3 has 15 residues. Unmatched junction bases numbered 2, after V lost 1 base and J lost 6 bases. Germline values: CDR1 SGHAT, CDR2 FQNNGV. The CDR3 DNA reads TGTGCCAGCAGCTTAGTTCTAGCGGGGGGGGATACGCAGTATTTT. Residues: CASSLVLAGGDTQYF.

This clonotype was detected ten times or more. The V and J genes are TRBV24-1 and TRBJ2-7; unclear D gene. The V gene's germline CDR1 is KGHDR and CDR2 SFDVKD. V lost 1 base to trimming and J lost 3 bases, with 9 bases between them. The length of the CDR3 is 14 residues. The chain's CDR3 is CATSDLGPVYEQYV. DNA of the CDR3: TGTGCCACCAGTGATTTAGGACCTGTCTACGAGCAGTACGTC.

This clonotype was detected a few times. This chain connects TRBV12-3 or TRBV12-4 to TRBJ1-3; 7 bases fit TRBD1. The CDR3 totals 16 residues. V shed 4 bases, J shed 4 bases, and the junction held 10 bases outside the gene matches. Here the CDR3 reads CASSSPGQSLGNTIYF. The CDR3 DNA reads as TGTGCCAGCAGTTCACCGGGACAGTCGTTAGGAAACACCATATATTTT.

This clonotype was found a few times. The rearrangement uses TRBV24-1 and TRBJ2-1; no reliable D call. V was clipped by 2 bases and J by 5 bases, with 6 bases between them. Germline assignment: CDR1 KGHDR and CDR2 SFDVKD. CDR3 length: 13 amino acids. The CDR3 DNA reads TGTGCCACCAGTGATTCGATCGACAATGAGCAGTTCTTC. It specifies CATSDSIDNEQFF.

This clonotype was observed a handful of times. The V call is TRBV20-1, the J call TRBJ2-3; no firm D call. Germline V CDR1 and CDR2: DFQATT, SNEGSKA (reference sequence). There are 12 residues in the CDR3. Trimming cost V 0 bases and J 7 bases, with 8 bases left between them. CDR3 residues: CSARDLVYTQYF. CDR3 nucleotide sequence: TGCAGTGCTAGAGATCTGGTGTATACGCAGTATTTT.

This clonotype showed up many times. The chain recombines TRBV12-3 or TRBV12-4 with TRBJ1-5; the D gene is possibly TRBD1 (5 bases). The V end was cut by 6 bases, the J end by 2 bases, with 11 bases between. This CDR3 spans 14 amino acids. The CDR3 DNA reads as TGTGCCAGCAGCCACCCGGGGGGCAATCAGCCCCAGCATTTT. It translates to CASSHPGGNQPQHF.

The J gene is TRBJ2-7, the V gene TRBV20-1, with 9 bases fitting TRBD2. CDR3 length: 17 residues. CDR1 and CDR2 (germline): DFQATT, SNEGSKA (reference sequence). The CDR3 loop reads CCARDRRSSGANYEQYV. The CDR3 DNA reads as TGCTGCGCTAGAGATCGTCGATCTAGCGGGGCCAACTACGAGCAGTACGTC.

The CDR3 here is CSAATSYEQYV. The CDR3 bases are TGCAGTGCTGCAACCTCCTACGAGCAGTACGTC. This sequence joins TRBV20-1 and TRBJ2-7, with D unclear. V lost 5 bases to trimming and J lost 0 bases, with 5 bases between them. Germline V gene sequence: CDR1 DFQATT, CDR2 SNEGSKA (reference sequence). This CDR3 has 11 residues.

This clonotype was counted a few times. The V and J genes are TRBV12-3 or TRBV12-4 and TRBJ1-1; 10 bases map to TRBD1. Unmatched junction bases numbered 16, after V lost 11 bases and J lost 10 bases. This CDR3 region has 14 residues. CDR3 nucleotide sequence: TGTGCCGTGGGACAGGGGTCACTTCCCTCGCGAGCTTTCTTT. Its protein product is CAVGQGSLPSRAFF.

In this sample, this clonotype turned up a few times. The chain uses TRBV5-1 and TRBJ2-7; TRBD1 matches at 9 bases. V was pared by 4 bases and J by 5 bases, with 7 bases of the junction left unmatched. The CDR3 sequence is 14 residues long. Germline V CDR1 and CDR2: SGHRS, YFSETQ. The CDR3 coding sequence is TGCGCCAGCAGCGAAGGACAGGGGAACAACGAGCAGTACGTC. Encoded protein: CASSEGQGNNEQYV.